The 30 T cell receptor beta chains reported below all come from one sample, sequenced in a study of T cells after somatic rescue of genetic block. Assay used: immunoSEQ multiplex PCR; TCRdb lists only in-frame clones, some missing. The table lists under 150,000 clones, about 90% of them singletons. Material: peripheral blood mononuclear cells (PBMCs). These receptor sequences come from a woman aged 18-29 years.

The chain links TRBV4-1 to TRBJ2-1; D unclear. CDR1 is MGHRA, CDR2 YSYEKL, per germline. The CDR3 contains 14 residues. V lost 1 base and J lost 6, with 10 bases in between. Written as DNA, the CDR3 is TGCGCCAGCAGCCAAGGTCTCGACTTCAATGAGCAGTTCTTC. Translating it yields CASSQGLDFNEQFF.

This rearrangement joins TRBV6-5 to TRBJ2-5; TRBD1 might be the D (5 bases). Germline CDR1 MNHEY, CDR2 SVGAGI. With 6 bases removed from V and 4 bases from J, the gap between germline ends came to 18 bases. CDR3 length: 15 residues. The CDR3 sequence is CASSPSQGVGETQYF. The DNA for the CDR3 is TGTGCCAGCAGCCCCTCCCAAGGGGTAGGAGAGACCCAGTACTTC.

A single count supports this clone. J is TRBJ2-5 and V is TRBV4-3, with D uncertain. The germline V and J ends were trimmed by 1 base and 5 bases, with 11 bases remaining between them. The germline V gene has CDR1 LGHNA and CDR2 YSLEER. This CDR3 is 14 amino acids long. The CDR3 loop reads CASSQARISETQYF. The CDR3 nucleotides are TGCGCCAGCAGCCAAGCTAGGATATCGGAGACCCAGTACTTC.

The J gene is TRBJ1-6, the V gene TRBV10-3; D is possibly TRBD1 (6 bases). The CDR3 extends over 13 amino acids. The V gene's germline CDR1 is ENHRY and CDR2 SYGVKD. Trimming took off 7 bases at V and 5 bases at J, with 9 bases between the two ends. CDR3 nucleotide sequence: TGTGCCATCACACAGGGCAATAATTCACCCCTCCACTTT. Amino acid sequence: CAITQGNNSPLHF.

The gene calls are TRBV4-3 and TRBJ2-2, with a tentative D call TRBD1 (5 bases). With 1 base removed from V and 2 bases from J, the gap between germline ends came to 11 bases. The CDR3 contains 16 residues. CDR1 is LGHNA, CDR2 YSLEER, per germline. Here the CDR3 reads CASSQAAGLNTGELFF. The CDR3 bases are TGCGCCAGCAGCCAAGCAGCAGGGCTTAACACCGGGGAGCTGTTTTTT.

The J gene is TRBJ1-1, the V gene TRBV6-5; no clear D. Looked up from germline, CDR1 is MNHEY and CDR2 is SVGAGI. Trimming shortened V by 6 bases and J by 2 bases, and 10 bases separated the two germline ends. The CDR3 has 13 amino acids. The CDR3 region is CASSPYLNTEAFF. The CDR3 DNA reads TGTGCCAGCAGCCCCTACCTAAACACTGAAGCTTTCTTT.

The V call is TRBV14, the J call TRBJ1-2; the D gene is possibly TRBD1 (5 bases). The CDR3 sequence is 14 residues long. Germline V gene lookup returns CDR1 SGHDN and CDR2 FVKESK. Trimming removed 7 bases at V and 4 bases at J, with 16 bases between. CDR3 nucleotide sequence: TGTGCCAGCACCCCCCTCGGGACGAGCTATGGCTACACCTTC. Encoded protein: CASTPLGTSYGYTF.

This sequence joins TRBV6-5 and TRBJ1-1, with D maybe TRBD1 (5 bases). The CDR3 covers 15 residues. Germline CDR1 is MNHEY and CDR2 is SVGAGI. V lost 0 bases, J lost 1 base, and 9 bases lay in between. The DNA for the CDR3 is TGTGCCAGCAGTTACTCAAAGGGGCCGAACACTGAAGCTTTCTTT. Translation: CASSYSKGPNTEAFF.

The chain uses TRBV6-1 and TRBJ1-1; D possibly corresponds to TRBD1 (6 bases). This CDR3 comprises 19 residues. The germline gives CDR1 MNHNS, CDR2 SASEGT. With 1 base removed from V and 0 bases from J, the gap between germline ends came to 21 bases. CDR3 bases: TGTGCCAGCAGTGAAGGGGACCGGGACAAAGGAATCTTGAACACTGAAGCTTTCTTT. It encodes CASSEGDRDKGILNTEAFF.

The V gene is TRBV7-9, the J gene TRBJ2-7; 12 bases are a match to TRBD2. Trimming removed 5 bases from V and 2 bases from J; junction bases left unmatched: 13. Germline CDR1 reads SEHNR; CDR2 reads FQNEAQ (reference sequence). This CDR3 is built from 18 residues. This chain's CDR3 is CASSLKTSGGLFTYEQYF. Here the CDR3 DNA reads TGTGCCAGCAGCCTCAAGACTAGCGGGGGCTTGTTTACCTACGAGCAGTACTTC.

The genes are TRBV7-3 and TRBJ1-1, with no clear D. Germline CDR1 is SGHTA and CDR2 is FQGTGA. CDR3 length: 13 amino acids. The V end lost 3 bases, the J end lost 1 base, and 6 bases lay between the germline ends. The CDR3 DNA follows: TGTGCCAGCAGCTTTGGCCCGAACACTGAAGCTTTCTTT. This codes for CASSFGPNTEAFF.

V is TRBV27 and J is TRBJ1-5; the D is unclear. The CDR3 loop spans 15 amino acids. Deletions cut 2 bases from V and 1 base from J, with 9 bases between. Per the germline V gene, CDR1 is MNHEY and CDR2 is SMNVEV (reference sequence). CDR3 residues: CASSLVGGSNQPQHF. The CDR3 DNA reads TGTGCCAGCAGTTTAGTCGGAGGGAGCAATCAGCCCCAGCATTTT.

This clone showed up just once. The rearrangement uses TRBV4-1 and TRBJ2-4; the D gene is possibly TRBD1 (5 bases). The CDR3 consists of 15 residues. Germline lookup yields CDR1 MGHRA and CDR2 YSYEKL. V was trimmed by 8 bases and J by 2 bases, leaving 16 bases between them. The CDR3: CASVSGILTKNIQYF. The CDR3 DNA follows: TGCGCCAGCGTTTCAGGGATCTTAACCAAAAACATTCAGTACTTC.

The chain is built from TRBV7-9 and TRBJ2-2; D possibly matches TRBD1 or TRBD2 (5 bases each). Germline lookup yields CDR1 SEHNR and CDR2 FQNEAQ (reference sequence). This CDR3 comprises 15 residues. V gave up 5 bases and J gave up 4 bases, with 14 bases separating them. DNA for the CDR3: TGTGCCAGCAGCCCTCCCTCCGGGGCCACCGGGGAGCTGTTTTTT. Its translation is CASSPPSGATGELFF.

This chain joins TRBV7-3 and TRBJ2-3; the D call may be TRBD1 or TRBD2 (5 bases each). The CDR3 runs 14 residues. CDR1 and CDR2 (germline): SGHTA, FQGTGA. This CDR3 is CASGPTNGADTQYF. The CDR3 coding sequence is TGTGCGTCGGGACCAACTAATGGGGCAGATACGCAGTATTTT.

This chain connects TRBV7-3 to TRBJ2-1; 14 bases fit TRBD2. Germline loops: CDR1 SGHTA, CDR2 FQGTGA. J lost 2 bases, V lost 4 bases, and 4 bases had no gene match. The CDR3 consists of 17 residues. The DNA for the CDR3 is TGTGCCAGCAGCTCACCGGGACTAGCGGGGGCCTACAATGAGCAGTTCTTC. Translated, it gives CASSSPGLAGAYNEQFF.

The table lists this clone with a few counts. The V gene is TRBV4-1, the J gene TRBJ1-6, with D possibly matching TRBD1 (5 bases). Between the trimmed V and J ends, which lost 0 bases and 1 base, there was a span of 13 bases. The CDR3 contains 18 residues. Germline V gives CDR1 MGHRA, CDR2 YSYEKL. The CDR3 spells CASSQDRGESSYNSPLHF. The DNA of the CDR3 is TGCGCCAGCAGCCAAGATAGAGGGGAAAGTTCCTATAATTCACCCCTCCACTTT.

The gene calls are TRBV29-1 and TRBJ1-2, with D possibly TRBD1 on 5 matching bases. V was shortened by 1 base and J by 4 bases, with 16 bases between the two germline ends. CDR1 is SQVTM, CDR2 ANQGSEA, per germline. CDR3 length: 15 amino acids. The CDR3 region is CSVEGWRGAGYGYTF. CDR3 nucleotide sequence: TGCAGCGTTGAAGGTTGGAGAGGGGCAGGCTATGGCTACACCTTC.

This clone turned up a few times. This chain joins TRBV4-1 and TRBJ1-2, with 7 positions matching TRBD1. The CDR3 runs to 14 residues. With V trimmed by 4 bases and J by 6 bases, 8 bases remained unmatched. Germline V gives CDR1 MGHRA, CDR2 YSYEKL. CDR3 coding DNA: TGCGCCAGCAGCCTACAGGGGAGGGTAGATGGCTACACCTTC. Its translation is CASSLQGRVDGYTF.

V is TRBV19 and J is TRBJ1-5; D gene uncertain. V was cut by 8 bases and J by 2 bases, with 10 bases left in between. This CDR3 region has 13 residues. Germline-derived CDR1 and CDR2 are LNHDA and SQIVND (reference sequence). CDR3 amino acids: CASDLRGNQPQHF. In DNA form, the CDR3 reads TGTGCCAGTGACCTAAGGGGCAATCAGCCCCAGCATTTT.

The chain links TRBV5-5 to TRBJ2-2; a weak D match, TRBD2 (5 bases). The CDR3 consists of 14 residues. V was shortened by 2 bases and J by 4 bases, with 9 bases between the two germline ends. The V gene's germline CDR1 is SGHKS and CDR2 YYEKEE (reference sequence). CDR3 nucleotide sequence: TGTGCCAGCAGCTTAATGGAGGTCACCGGGGAGCTGTTTTTT. Its translation is CASSLMEVTGELFF. Combining the CDR3 with reference TRBV5-5 and TRBJ2-2 gives the whole variable domain DAGVTQSPTHLIKTRGQQVTLRCSPISGHKSVSWYQQVLGQGPQFIFQYYEKEERGRGNFPDRFSARQFPNYSSELNVNALLLGDSALYLCASSLMEVTGELFFGEGSRLTVL.

This sequence joins TRBV6-5 and TRBJ2-1; TRBD1 matches 7 bases. The CDR3 extends over 11 amino acids. CDR1 is MNHEY, CDR2 SVGAGI, per germline. The V and J ends lost 8 bases and 7 bases, in that order; junction bases with no gene match: 2. CDR3 region: CASRDSNEQFF. CDR3 in DNA: TGTGCCAGCCGGGACAGTAATGAGCAGTTCTTC.

The V gene is TRBV14, the J gene TRBJ1-2, with TRBD1 matching 7 bases. The germline gives CDR1 SGHDN, CDR2 FVKESK. V lost 1 base and J lost 1; bases outside the gene matches: 3. This CDR3 is built from 15 residues. CDR3 sequence (DNA): TGTGCCAGCAGCCAAGGGACAGGCCTTAACTATGGCTACACCTTC. It specifies CASSQGTGLNYGYTF.

The chain is built from TRBV6-5 and TRBJ1-3, with 9 bases lining up with TRBD1. Germline V gene sequence: CDR1 MNHEY, CDR2 SVGAGI. CDR3 length: 14 residues. The trim removed 2 bases at V and 4 bases at J, leaving 0 bases unmatched. The CDR3 sequence is CASSYGTGGNTIYF. The CDR3 nucleotides read TGTGCCAGCAGTTACGGGACAGGGGGAAACACCATATATTTT.

The chain carries TRBV4-3 and TRBJ1-4; tentatively, D is TRBD1 (6 bases). The germline CDR1 and CDR2 sequences are LGHNA and YSLEER. Trimming left V 2 bases short and J 4 bases short, with 17 bases between. This CDR3 region has 17 residues. DNA of the CDR3: TGCGCCAGCAGCCAACCCCCCGGAGGGGGGGGTAATGAAAAACTGTTTTTT. Amino acid sequence: CASSQPPGGGGNEKLFF.

The V gene is TRBV28, the J gene TRBJ2-1, with 8 bases fitting TRBD2. V was clipped by 6 bases and J by 7 bases; unmatched bases: 5. The CDR3 contains 13 residues. Germline CDR1 MDHEN, CDR2 SYDVKM. Here the CDR3 reads CASRSGGPNEQFF. The CDR3 nucleotides read TGTGCCAGCAGGTCGGGGGGGCCAAATGAGCAGTTCTTC.

The V call is TRBV7-8, the J call TRBJ2-2, with D maybe TRBD1 (6 bases). CDR3 length: 16 amino acids. V was pared by 3 bases and J by 7 bases, with 18 bases between. Per the germline V gene, CDR1 is SGHVS and CDR2 is FQNEAQ. The chain's CDR3 is CASSFSPGVAGGELFF. The CDR3 coding sequence is TGTGCCAGCAGCTTCTCGCCAGGGGTTGCAGGCGGGGAGCTGTTTTTT.

The chain carries TRBV5-1 and TRBJ2-1; D uncertain. The germline gives CDR1 SGHRS, CDR2 YFSETQ. The V end lost 4 bases, the J end lost 3 bases, and 14 bases lay between the germline ends. The CDR3 has 15 residues. The CDR3 nucleotides are TGCGCCAGCAGCCCCCCCCACCCTGACTACAATGAGCAGTTCTTC. It encodes CASSPPHPDYNEQFF.

V usage is TRBV2 and J usage is TRBJ2-3; D not resolved. Per the germline V gene, CDR1 is SNHLY and CDR2 is FYNNEI. The V end was cut by 3 bases, the J end by 5 bases, with 15 bases between. The CDR3 consists of 15 residues. This CDR3 reads CASSERQERIDTQYF. CDR3 bases: TGTGCCAGCAGTGAGAGGCAGGAGAGGATAGATACGCAGTATTTT.

This chain uses TRBV2 with TRBJ2-6; D remains unclear. Trimming took off 9 bases at V and 0 bases at J, with 6 bases between the two ends. This CDR3 is built from 13 residues. From germline, CDR1 is SNHLY and CDR2 FYNNEI. The CDR3 DNA sequence: TGTGCCAGTCACGACTCTGGGGCCAACGTCCTGACTTTC. As protein: CASHDSGANVLTF.